This entry describes one TCR beta chain. V was pared by 6 bases and J by 12 bases, with 18 bases between. This CDR3 has 13 residues. Germline V gene lookup returns CDR1 LGHNT and CDR2 FRNRAP. The entry originates in a study of shared clonotypes between healthy human individuals. About the research overall: The donors, a couple of women and a few men, were aged 18 to 49.

Each replicate PCR on the sorted subsets used roughly 210 ng DNA (around 31,000 T cell genomes). The method was immunoSEQ multiplex PCR; TCRdb's version includes in-frame clones alone and lacks a portion of them. The sample contains about 2.4 million clones, 80% to 95% of which appear only once. The sequence derives from a man aged 18 to 35 in good health. Some clones in this sample may be carry-over from other donors' samples. The sequenced sample was naive CD4+ T cells from PBMCs. Documented subset: CD45RA+ positively selected. V is TRBV12-5 and J is TRBJ2-1, with D perhaps matching TRBD1 (5 bases). CDR3 coding DNA: TGTGCTAGTGGCCCGGACATTGCAATGAGGCAGTTCTTC. Translated: CASGPDIAMRQFF.